Following are 21 T cell receptor beta chains from one sample sequenced in a study of T cell repertoires in cytomegalovirus infection. TCRdb reprocessed the reads with MiXCR, giving one entry per CDR3 protein. Of about 680,000 distinct CDR3 sequences listed, 20% to 30% were seen once; the top ten hold roughly 8%. Material for sequencing was CD8+ T cells from PBMCs. The receptor set was obtained from a human donor in good health (CMV status not recorded). Some clones in this sample may be carry-over from other donors' samples.

This clonotype was found many times. The V and J genes are TRBV7-9 and TRBJ2-1; D tentatively reads TRBD1 or TRBD2 (5 bases each). CDR1 is SEHNR and CDR2 is FQNEAQ in the germline V gene (reference sequence). V lost 6 bases and J lost 3, with 18 bases in between. The CDR3 length is 16 residues. CDR3 loop: CASRDTGTEYYNEQFF. The CDR3 DNA follows: TGTGCCAGCAGAGACACCGGGACGGAATACTACAATGAGCAGTTCTTC.

The rearrangement uses TRBV28 and TRBJ1-5; possibly TRBD1 for D (5 bases). The CDR3 is 15 residues long. V lost 10 bases and J 1 base, leaving 17 bases between the germline ends. Germline V gives CDR1 MDHEN, CDR2 SYDVKM. The CDR3 here is CATQFMQGSNQPQHF. CDR3 nucleotides: TGTGCCACCCAGTTTATGCAGGGAAGCAATCAGCCCCAGCATTTT. Looking up the rest from reference TRBV28 and TRBJ1-5 gives the full variable domain: DVKVTQSSRYLVKRTGEKVFLECVQDMDHENMFWYRQDPGLGLRLIYFSYDVKMKEKGDIPEGYSVSREKKERFSLILESASTNQTSMYLCATQFMQGSNQPQHFGDGTRLSIL.

This clonotype was seen a handful of times. This chain joins TRBV4-1 and TRBJ2-1; TRBD2 agrees at 11 bases. V lost 0 bases, J lost 14 bases, and 3 bases stayed unmatched. The V gene's germline CDR1 is MGHRA and CDR2 YSYEKL. CDR3 length equals 13 residues. CDR3 region: CASSQDLAGGEFF. CDR3 coding DNA: TGCGCCAGCAGCCAAGATCTAGCGGGGGGCGAGTTCTTC.

The rearrangement links TRBV15 to TRBJ2-1, with D perhaps matching TRBD2 (7 bases). The CDR3 has 14 amino acids. The ends were cut back, 3 bases at V and 5 bases at J, with 11 bases in the middle. Per germline, CDR1 LNHNV and CDR2 YYDKDF (reference sequence). The CDR3 DNA reads as TGTGCCACCAGCAGGGGGGGGGCGGACAATGAGCAGTTCTTC. It is translated as CATSRGGADNEQFF.

The chain employs TRBV6-2 or TRBV6-3 and TRBJ1-1; possible D gene TRBD1, 6 bases. Germline V gene lookup returns CDR1 MNHEY and CDR2 SVGEGT. The CDR3 consists of 15 residues. V was pared by 2 bases and J by 3 bases, with 13 bases between. The CDR3 is CASSYPGQGDTEAFF. The DNA for the CDR3 is TGTGCCAGCAGTTACCCGGGACAAGGCGACACTGAAGCTTTCTTT.

This clonotype was found a few times. The rearrangement uses TRBV7-8 and TRBJ2-1; D unresolved. Trimming removed 3 bases from V and 7 bases from J, with 16 bases in between. Germline-derived CDR1 and CDR2 are SGHVS and FQNEAQ. The CDR3 is 15 residues long. The CDR3, as DNA: TGTGCCAGCAGCTTTTGGGCCGAAGCGTGGAATGAGCAGTTCTTC. Protein sequence: CASSFWAEAWNEQFF.

This clonotype was picked up many times. Written as DNA, the CDR3 is TGTGCCAGCAGTTACTCCACAGCTTACGAGCAGTACGTC. Protein product: CASSYSTAYEQYV. The rearrangement uses TRBV6-2 or TRBV6-3 and TRBJ2-7; D is unresolved. Trimming took 0 bases from V and 4 from J, leaving 7 bases between them. Germline V gives CDR1 MNHEY, CDR2 SVGEGT. The CDR3 loop spans 13 amino acids.

J is TRBJ1-4 and V is TRBV2; 8 positions match TRBD1. This CDR3 is 15 amino acids long. With V trimmed by 6 bases and J by 8 bases, 11 bases remained unmatched. CDR1 SNHLY and CDR2 FYNNEI come from the germline V gene. The chain's CDR3 is CASSPGQGSSEKLFF. In DNA form, the CDR3 reads TGTGCCAGCAGCCCTGGACAGGGAAGTTCGGAAAAACTGTTTTTT.

The table lists this clonotype with a few counts. The genes are TRBV6-6 and TRBJ2-1; a weak D match, TRBD1 (6 bases). Trimming cost V 4 bases and J 7 bases, with 14 bases left between them. There are 14 residues in the CDR3. Germline V gene lookup returns CDR1 MNHNY and CDR2 SVGAGI (reference sequence). The chain's CDR3 is CASSSDRRGNEQFF. In DNA form, the CDR3 reads TGTGCCAGCAGTTCCGACAGGCGTGGGAATGAGCAGTTCTTC.

Details on this clonotype: Possible read error: a much larger clone is one base away. The chain uses TRBV7-4 and TRBJ2-1; maybe TRBD2 (5 bases). The CDR3 spans 16 residues. Germline V gives CDR1 SGHVT, CDR2 SQSDAQ. The CDR3 DNA sequence: TGTGTCAGCAGCCACGGCTCTAGCAGGCGCCCGGATGAGCAGTTCTTC. Amino acid sequence: CVSSHGSSRRPDEQFF.

Comments on this clonotype: The junction departs from germline at one end; a sequencing error may be responsible. The gene calls are TRBV11-2 and TRBJ2-1; tentative D call: TRBD1 (6 bases). The CDR3 extends over 13 amino acids. Germline CDR1 is SGHAT and CDR2 is FQNNGV. The CDR3 DNA sequence: TGTGCCAGCAGCTACCAATACAGGGAAGAGCAGATCTTC. Amino acid sequence: CASSYQYREEQIF.

V is TRBV19 and J is TRBJ2-1; D remains unclear. The CDR3 is 13 residues long. Germline CDR1 LNHDA, CDR2 SQIVND (reference sequence). The V gene lost 3 bases and the J gene lost 8 bases, with 11 bases spanning the gap. In DNA, the CDR3 is TGTGCCAGTAGTATCGGACCGGGCTATGAGCAGTTCTTC. Protein: CASSIGPGYEQFF.

This clonotype was observed a handful of times. The gene calls are TRBV10-3 and TRBJ1-4; 9 bases agree with TRBD1. The CDR3 has 14 residues. The V and J ends lost 9 bases and 8 bases, in that order; junction bases with no gene match: 10. Looked up from germline, CDR1 is ENHRY and CDR2 is SYGVKD. Written as DNA, the CDR3 is TGTGCCATAAGGACAGGGGTCGATGGCGAAAAACTGTTTTTT. Translated: CAIRTGVDGEKLFF.

The rearrangement joins TRBV29-1 to TRBJ2-1; 8 bases are shared with TRBD2. From germline, CDR1 is SQVTM and CDR2 ANQGSEA. J gave up 0 bases and V 1 base, and 2 bases lay outside the gene matches. The CDR3 totals 15 residues. CDR3: CSVEAGGDSYNEQFF. CDR3 in DNA: TGCAGCGTTGAAGCGGGGGGGGACTCCTACAATGAGCAGTTCTTC.

This clonotype appeared a few times. The chain has TRBV7-9 and TRBJ1-2; perhaps TRBD1 as D (5 bases). CDR3 length: 17 residues. Germline values: CDR1 SEHNR, CDR2 FQNEAQ (reference sequence). V was pared by 4 bases and J by 4 bases, with 22 bases between. The CDR3 loop is CASSYQGHRRTFYGYTF. CDR3 DNA: TGTGCCAGCAGCTATCAGGGCCACCGCCGAACCTTCTATGGCTACACCTTC.

This clonotype was observed at least ten times. This chain joins TRBV28 and TRBJ2-1; maybe TRBD1 (6 bases). Trimming cost V 2 bases and J 8 bases, with 13 bases left between them. Germline CDR1 and CDR2: MDHEN and SYDVKM. CDR3 length: 14 amino acids. This CDR3 is CASSLDRLEDEQFF. DNA for the CDR3: TGTGCCAGCAGTTTAGACAGGTTAGAGGATGAGCAGTTCTTC.

The table lists this clonotype with many counts. The rearrangement links TRBV6-2 or TRBV6-3 to TRBJ2-2; 8 bases are shared with TRBD1. This CDR3 spans 18 amino acids. J was trimmed by 4 bases and V by 4 bases; bases with no gene match: 14. Germline V gives CDR1 MNHEY, CDR2 SVGEGT. The CDR3 here is CASSSLMTGTGFTGELFF. In nucleotides, the CDR3 is TGTGCCAGCAGTTCCCTTATGACCGGGACAGGATTCACCGGGGAGCTGTTTTTT.

There are many counts of this clonotype. The genes are TRBV19 and TRBJ2-3, with D uncertain. The CDR3 has 15 amino acids. Germline CDR1 LNHDA, CDR2 SQIVND (reference sequence). V was pared by 3 bases and J by 6 bases, with 16 bases between. In nucleotides, the CDR3 is TGTGCCAGTAGTATTCAGGTCCCTCCGGCGGATACGCAGTATTTT. This gives the protein CASSIQVPPADTQYF.

There are many counts of this clonotype. The gene calls are TRBV19 and TRBJ1-1, with a tentative D call TRBD1 (6 bases). In germline, CDR1 is LNHDA, CDR2 SQIVND (reference sequence). Trimming stripped 3 bases from V and 3 bases from J, with 11 bases between. This CDR3 spans 14 amino acids. This CDR3 reads CASSIEGGYTEAFF. Here the CDR3 DNA reads TGTGCCAGTAGTATCGAGGGGGGCTACACTGAAGCTTTCTTT. Variable domain in full (rest from reference TRBV19 and TRBJ1-1): DGGITQSPKYLFRKEGQNVTLSCEQNLNHDAMYWYRQDPGQGLRLIYYSQIVNDFQKGDIAEGYSVSREKKESFPLTVTSAQKNPTAFYLCASSIEGGYTEAFFGQGTRLTVV.

The chain carries TRBV7-9 and TRBJ2-1; the match to TRBD2 covers 7 bases. The CDR3 runs 16 residues. Trimming cost V 5 bases and J 2 bases; bases outside gene matches: 9. Germline loops: CDR1 SEHNR, CDR2 FQNEAQ (reference sequence). The CDR3 spells CASSHVGGGPYNEQFF. In DNA form, the CDR3 reads TGTGCCAGCAGCCACGTCGGGGGAGGGCCCTACAATGAGCAGTTCTTC.

The V call is TRBV9, the J call TRBJ2-2, with TRBD2 matching over 14 bases. CDR3 length: 18 residues. The V segment lost 4 bases and the J segment 0 bases; nucleotides outside the gene matches: 5. The germline V gene has CDR1 SGDLS and CDR2 YYNGEE. The CDR3 region has the DNA TGTGCCAGCAGCCTACGGACTAGCGGGGGGACGAACACCGGGGAGCTGTTTTTT. It specifies CASSLRTSGGTNTGELFF.